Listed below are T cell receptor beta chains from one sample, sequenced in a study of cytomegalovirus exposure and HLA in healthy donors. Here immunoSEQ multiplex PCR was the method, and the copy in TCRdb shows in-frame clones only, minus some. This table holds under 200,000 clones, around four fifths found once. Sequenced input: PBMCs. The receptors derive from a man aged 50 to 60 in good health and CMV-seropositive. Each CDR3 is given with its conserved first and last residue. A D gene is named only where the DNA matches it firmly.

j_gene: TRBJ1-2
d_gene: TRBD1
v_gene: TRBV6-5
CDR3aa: CASSGQGATGYTF

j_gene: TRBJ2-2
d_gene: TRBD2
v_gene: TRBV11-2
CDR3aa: CASSLVPAPSGTGELFF

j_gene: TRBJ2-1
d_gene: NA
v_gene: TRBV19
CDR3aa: CASSPYETGSSYNEQFF

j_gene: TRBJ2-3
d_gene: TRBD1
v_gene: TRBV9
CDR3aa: CASSGRDRAADTQYF

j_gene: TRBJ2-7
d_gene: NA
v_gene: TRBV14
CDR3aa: CASSQVGGGYEQYF

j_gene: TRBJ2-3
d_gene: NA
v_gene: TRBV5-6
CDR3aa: CASSMSSALDTQYF

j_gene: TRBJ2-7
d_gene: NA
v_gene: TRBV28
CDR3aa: CASSTPQGTYEQYF

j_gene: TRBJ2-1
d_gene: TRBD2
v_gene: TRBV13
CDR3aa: CASSPRASGYNEQFF

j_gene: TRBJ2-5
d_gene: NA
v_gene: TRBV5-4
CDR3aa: CASSLIQGLETQYF

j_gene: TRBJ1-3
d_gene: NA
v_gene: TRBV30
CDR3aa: CAWSVGQSGNTIYF

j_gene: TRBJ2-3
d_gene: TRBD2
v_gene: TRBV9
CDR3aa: CASSVGTSGGDTQYF

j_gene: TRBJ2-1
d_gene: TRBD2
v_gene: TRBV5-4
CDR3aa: CASSLTAGGVNEQFF

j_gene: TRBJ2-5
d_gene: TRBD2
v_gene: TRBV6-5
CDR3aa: CASSSTSSGKETQYF

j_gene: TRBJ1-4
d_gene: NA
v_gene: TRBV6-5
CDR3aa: CASNQGGLGNEKLFF

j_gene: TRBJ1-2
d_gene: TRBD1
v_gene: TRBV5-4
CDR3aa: CASSQLRDRGRNYGYTF

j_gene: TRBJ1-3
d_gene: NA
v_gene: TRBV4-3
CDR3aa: CASSPTVAGSGNTIYF

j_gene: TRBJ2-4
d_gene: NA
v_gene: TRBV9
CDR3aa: CASSGEETRGVRDIQYF

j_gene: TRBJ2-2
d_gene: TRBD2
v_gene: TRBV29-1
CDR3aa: CSVTSGNTGELFF

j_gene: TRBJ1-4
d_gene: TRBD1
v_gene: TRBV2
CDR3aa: CASRRTGSEKLFF

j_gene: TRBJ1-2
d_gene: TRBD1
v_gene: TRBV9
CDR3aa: CASSVVQGDGYTF

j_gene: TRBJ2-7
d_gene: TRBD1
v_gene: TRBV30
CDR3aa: CACPGQYPTYEQYF

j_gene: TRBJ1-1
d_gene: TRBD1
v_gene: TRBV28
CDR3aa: CASSFEGAEISEAFF

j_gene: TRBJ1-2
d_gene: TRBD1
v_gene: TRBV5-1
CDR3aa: CASSEGQAGRYTF

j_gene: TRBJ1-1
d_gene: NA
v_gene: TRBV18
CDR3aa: CASSPTPRENTEAFF

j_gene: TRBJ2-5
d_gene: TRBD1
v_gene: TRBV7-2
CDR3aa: CASSPEDRGLIETQYF

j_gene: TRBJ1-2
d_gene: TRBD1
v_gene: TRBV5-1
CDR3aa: CASSSLGQEGYTF

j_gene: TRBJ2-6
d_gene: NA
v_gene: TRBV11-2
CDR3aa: CASSGISGANVLTF

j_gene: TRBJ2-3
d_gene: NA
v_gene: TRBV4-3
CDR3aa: CASSQGELEDTQYF

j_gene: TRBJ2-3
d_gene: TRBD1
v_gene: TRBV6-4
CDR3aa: CASSDGQGADTQYF

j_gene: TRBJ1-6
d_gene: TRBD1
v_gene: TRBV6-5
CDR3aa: CASSYARGNSPLHF

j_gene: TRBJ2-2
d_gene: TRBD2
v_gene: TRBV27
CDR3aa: CASSPLAGGTGELFF

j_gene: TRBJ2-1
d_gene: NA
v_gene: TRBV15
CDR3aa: CATSRLTDEQFF

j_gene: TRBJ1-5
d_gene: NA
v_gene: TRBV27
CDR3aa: CASSLSRRLGSNQPQHF

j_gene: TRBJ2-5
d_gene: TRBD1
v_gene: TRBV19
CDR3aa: CATAGGQGESGTQYF

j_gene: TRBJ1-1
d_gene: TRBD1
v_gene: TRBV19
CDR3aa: CASSIDRGTEAFF

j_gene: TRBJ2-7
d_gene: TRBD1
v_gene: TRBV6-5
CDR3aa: CASSRSGTGDYEQYF

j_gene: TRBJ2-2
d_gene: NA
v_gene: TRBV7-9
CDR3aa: CASSLGAGNTGELFF

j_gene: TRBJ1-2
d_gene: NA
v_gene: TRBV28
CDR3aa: CASSLNYGYTF

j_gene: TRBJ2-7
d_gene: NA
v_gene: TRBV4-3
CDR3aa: CASSGGRGSDYEQYF

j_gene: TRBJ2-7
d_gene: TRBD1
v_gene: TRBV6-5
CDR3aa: CASSPNRGEQYF

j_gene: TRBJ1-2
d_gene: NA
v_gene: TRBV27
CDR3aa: CASSFYRVALYFYGYTF